The 12 T cell receptor beta chains reported below all come from one sample, sequenced in a study of tumor-infiltrating lymphocytes in primary liver carcinoma. The blood RNA (from unsorted whole blood) was obtained, and germline DNA was also extracted. With 400 to 550 ng total RNA as template and a constant-region primer, TCR beta cDNA was made. A slightly modified ARM-PCR protocol with three nested multiplex PCR rounds produced these TCR beta libraries. Amplification in the first two PCR rounds was performed using TRBV1-TRBV30 forward primers and a C-beta reverse primer for about 10 cycles each. Each CDR3 protein is one row after TCRdb ran MiXCR on the multiplex PCR reads. The data contain fewer than 350,000 distinct CDR3 sequences, 60% to 80% of them seen just once; the ten biggest clones take up roughly 8.9%. Source material: peripheral blood. All receptors come from a man aged 40-49 years with primary liver carcinoma and hepatitis B virus infection.

This clonotype was recorded many times. The chain uses TRBV6-5 and TRBJ2-7, with no clear D. CDR1 is MNHEY, CDR2 SVGAGI, per germline. CDR3 size: 13 residues. The V gene lost 5 bases and the J gene lost 0 bases, with 8 bases spanning the gap. CDR3 region: CASSRSLSYEQYF. The CDR3 nucleotides read TGTGCCAGCAGTAGGTCCCTCTCCTACGAGCAGTACTTC.

This clonotype was recorded a few times. The genes are TRBV12-3 or TRBV12-4 and TRBJ2-7; the match to TRBD2 covers 15 bases. Trimming removed 2 bases from V and 1 base from J; junction bases left unmatched: 6. This CDR3 is 18 amino acids long. The CDR3 bases are TGTGCCAGCAGTTTACGGACTAGCGGGAGGGTGGATTCCTACGAGCAGTACTTC. As protein: CASSLRTSGRVDSYEQYF.

As concerns this clonotype: Germline and junction disagree at one end, which may indicate a read error. CDR3 DNA: TGTAGCACGCGACAGGGGGATTGGGACGGGGAGCTGTTTTTT. It yields the protein CSTRQGDWDGELFF. The chain combines TRBV29-1 with TRBJ2-2, with 9 bases that match TRBD1. This CDR3 is built from 14 residues. Germline V gene lookup returns CDR1 SQVTM and CDR2 ANQGSEA.

In the case of this clonotype: A read error is likely, as this CDR3 ends without the conserved phenylalanine or tryptophan. The V call is TRBV11-2, the J call TRBJ2-1; no definite D call. V was trimmed by 7 bases and J by 8 bases, leaving 18 bases between them. The CDR3 totals 14 residues. Germline V CDR1 and CDR2: SGHAT, FQNNGV. The CDR3 region has the DNA TGTGCCAGCAACTCCAGACGGTCTCGGGATGAGCAGTTCCTC. Amino acids: CASNSRRSRDEQFL.

The CDR3 loop reads CASSNSDNEQFF. DNA for the CDR3: TGTGCCAGCAGTAACTCAGACAATGAGCAGTTCTTC. The chain is built from TRBV12-3 or TRBV12-4 and TRBJ2-1; no definite D call. This CDR3 spans 12 amino acids. V dropped 5 bases and J dropped 5 bases, with 7 bases sitting between them.

In this sample, this clonotype turned up many times. The chain couples TRBV4-3 to TRBJ2-7; a weak D match, TRBD1 (5 bases). This CDR3 spans 13 amino acids. The germline V gene encodes CDR1 LGHNA and CDR2 YSLEER. Trimming removed 0 bases from V and 7 bases from J, with 10 bases in between. The CDR3 sequence is CASSQDLKGEQYF. The DNA for the CDR3 is TGCGCCAGCAGCCAAGATCTGAAGGGGGAGCAGTACTTC.

Comment on this clonotype: Without the conserved terminal phenylalanine or tryptophan, this CDR3 likely stems from a read error. The chain joins TRBV11-2 to TRBJ1-3; D remains ambiguous. The CDR3 is 16 amino acids. Per the germline V gene, CDR1 is SGHAT and CDR2 is FQNNGV. Trimming left V 5 bases short and J 2 bases short, with 16 bases between. Here the CDR3 reads CASSPGLPATGNTIYS. In DNA, the CDR3 is TGTGCCAGCAGCCCCGGACTTCCTGCCACTGGAAACACCATATATTCT.

This chain links TRBV5-5 with TRBJ1-1; 9 bases match TRBD1. The CDR3 covers 15 residues. J lost 1 base, V lost 4 bases, and 5 bases had no gene match. Germline CDR1 SGHKS, CDR2 YYEKEE (reference sequence). CDR3 amino acids: CASSLWTGENTEAFF. As DNA, the CDR3 is TGTGCCAGCAGCCTTTGGACAGGGGAGAACACTGAAGCTTTCTTT.

This clonotype was counted once. V and J are TRBV5-4 and TRBJ2-3; 8 bases map to TRBD2. CDR1 and CDR2 from the germline V gene are SGHNT and YYREEE (reference sequence). The CDR3 spans 16 residues. V trimming: 1 base; J trimming: 5 bases; junction bases outside the gene matches: 9. Here the CDR3 DNA reads TGTGCCAGCAGCTTGAAACTAGCGGAGGGGGGAGATACGCAGTATTTT. Its protein is CASSLKLAEGGDTQYF.

This clonotype has only one observation. The chain employs TRBV5-1 and TRBJ2-5; D gene ambiguous. V lost 0 bases and J 1 base, leaving 10 bases between the germline ends. Germline-derived CDR1 and CDR2 are SGHRS and YFSETQ. This CDR3 has 15 amino acids. Written as DNA, the CDR3 is TGCGCCAGCAGCTTGGGGCAGGCTAGCCAAGAGACCCAGTACTTC. Translating it yields CASSLGQASQETQYF.

The chain joins TRBV6-5 to TRBJ2-7; TRBD1 agrees at 10 bases. The CDR3 consists of 15 residues. CDR1 and CDR2 (germline): MNHEY, SVGAGI. Trimming cost V 5 bases and J 3 bases; bases outside gene matches: 7. The CDR3 DNA is TGTGCCAGCAGTCTTGACAGGGGGCGCTTCTACGAGCAGTACTTC. Encoded protein: CASSLDRGRFYEQYF.

The table lists this clonotype with a few counts. This chain links TRBV24-1 with TRBJ2-2; 8 bases fit TRBD1. J lost 4 bases, V lost 3 bases, and 6 bases had no gene match. The CDR3 has 16 residues. CDR1 is KGHDR and CDR2 is SFDVKD in the germline V gene. CDR3 loop: CATSDHRGALTGELFF. CDR3 coding DNA: TGTGCCACCAGTGATCACAGGGGGGCCCTCACCGGGGAGCTGTTTTTT.